This T cell receptor beta chain was captured in a study of T-cell reconstitution after alpha-beta-depleted transplantation in children. Points on this clonotype: Its antigen is unknown.

Unique molecular identifiers were built into the TCRbeta library. From the PCR reads, TCRdb called clonotypes with MiXCR, one entry per CDR3 protein. The sample yields hundreds of thousands of distinct CDR3 sequences, under 15% seen once. There are 12 residues in the CDR3. From germline, CDR1 is GTSNPN and CDR2 SVGIG (reference sequence). Trimming cost V 3 bases and J 0 bases, with 4 bases left between them. General observations from the study: Surviving recipient T cells and thymic progenitors accounted for the high day-60 TCRbeta diversity observed in some patients.

This sequence originates from a girl aged 2-10 years with congenital amegakaryocytic thrombocytopenia, due to receive a stem cell transplant. This chain uses TRBV30 with TRBJ2-3; unclear D gene. Material: PBMCs, obtained before TCRalphabeta/CD19-depleted stem cell transplant. The CDR3 spells CAWSGSTDTQYF. DNA of the CDR3: TGTGCCTGGAGCGGGAGCACAGATACGCAGTATTTT. The variable domain in full, completed from reference TRBV30 and TRBJ2-3, reads SQTIHQWPATLVQPVGSPLSLECTVEGTSNPNLYWYRQAAGRGLQLLFYSVGIGQISSEVPQNLSASRPQDRQFILSSKKLLLSDSGFYLCAWSGSTDTQYFGPGTRLTVL.